This passage covers 4 T cell receptor beta chains from one sample sequenced in a study of T-cell reconstitution after alpha-beta-depleted transplantation in children. The library targeted TCRbeta and was prepared with unique molecular identifiers. MiXCR, run by TCRdb on the PCR reads, gives a single entry per CDR3 protein. Of roughly 570,000 distinct CDR3 sequences in the sample, approximately 30% were seen once. The sample here was PBMCs, taken before TCRalphabeta/CD19-depleted stem cell transplant. The receptor source for this set is a boy in the first two years of life with Wiskott-Aldrich syndrome, due to receive a stem cell transplant.

The V call is TRBV18, the J call TRBJ2-1; perhaps TRBD1 as D (5 bases). Germline values: CDR1 KGHSH, CDR2 LQKENI. This CDR3 spans 15 amino acids. Trimming left V 0 bases short and J 5 bases short, with 11 bases between. The DNA of the CDR3 is TGTGCCAGCTCACCACCGAACAGGTTTAACAATGAGCAGTTCTTC. It is translated as CASSPPNRFNNEQFF.

CDR3 sequence: CASSPPGLAMTGELFF. CDR3 sequence (DNA): TGCGCCAGCAGCCCTCCGGGACTAGCGATGACCGGGGAGCTGTTTTTT. The chain has TRBV4-1 and TRBJ2-2; 10 bases map to TRBD2. Germline V gives CDR1 MGHRA, CDR2 YSYEKL. This CDR3 region has 16 residues. Trimming took 4 bases from V and 5 from J; bases not matched to a gene: 7.

V is TRBV11-3 and J is TRBJ2-1; TRBD1 agrees at 7 bases. CDR3 length: 13 amino acids. The germline V gene has CDR1 SGHNT and CDR2 YENEEA. With 5 bases clipped from V and 10 bases from J, the junction kept 8 bases outside the gene matches. As DNA, the CDR3 is TGTGCCAGCAGCCCGAGACAGGGCCACGAGCAGTTCTTC. This codes for CASSPRQGHEQFF. The full variable domain, in which reference TRBV11-3 and TRBJ2-1 provide the parts outside the CDR3, is EAGVVQSPRYKIIEKKQPVAFWCNPISGHNTLYWYLQNLGQGPELLIRYENEEAVDDSQLPKDRFSAERLKGVDSTLKIQPAELGDSAVYLCASSPRQGHEQFFGPGTRLTVL.

The chain is built from TRBV20-1 and TRBJ1-5; 8 nucleotides agree with TRBD1. Germline values: CDR1 DFQATT, CDR2 SNEGSKA (reference sequence). The J segment lost 3 bases and the V segment lost 3 bases, leaving 4 bases of the junction unmatched. CDR3 size: 14 residues. The CDR3 loop reads CSASTGGPNQPQHF. The CDR3 DNA follows: TGCAGTGCTAGTACAGGGGGACCCAATCAGCCCCAGCATTTT.